This T cell receptor (beta chain) was identified in a study of beta chain features in type 1 diabetes. Study conclusions and caveats: Type 1 diabetes patients showed a moderate but significant shortening of TCRB CDR3s in all four CD4+ subsets.

V dropped 0 bases and J dropped 2; count of bases not matched to a gene: 4. This CDR3 is built from 16 residues. Germline-derived CDR1 and CDR2 are LGHNA and YSLEER. As every portion of the isolated RNA was reverse transcribed, the sequencing read expressed TCRB transcripts. Generated by immunoSEQ multiplex PCR, the TCRdb table keeps only in-frame clones and is missing some. The sample lists around 150,000 clones, 10% occurring once. CD4+ naive, central memory, regulatory and stem cell-like memory cells were sorted via CD45RO/CCR7/CD25/CD127/CD95/CD27. This clone occurred many times. As yet, its antigen is unknown.

The gene calls are TRBV4-3 and TRBJ2-3; 8 nucleotides line up with TRBD2. The source material was central memory CD4+ T cells from blood. This receptor was taken from a man aged 25-45 years with type 1 diabetes. The CDR3 loop reads CASSQEGSGITDTQYF. In DNA, the CDR3 is TGCGCCAGCAGCCAAGAGGGTAGCGGGATCACAGATACGCAGTATTTT.